The 22 T cell receptor beta chains below come from one sample, sequenced in a study of monozygotic twins with cystic fibrosis. Some clones are missing from TCRdb's copy, which holds only in-frame ones; the method was immunoSEQ multiplex PCR. This sample has some 10,000 clones; over 99% occur once, and the top ten carry roughly 0.4%. Specimen: blood. The receptors were gathered from a man aged 18-30 years with cystic fibrosis.

The chain links TRBV5-1 to TRBJ1-3; D might be TRBD1 (5 bases). Trimming stripped 0 bases from V and 2 bases from J, with 9 bases between. This CDR3 is 15 amino acids long. CDR1 and CDR2 (germline): SGHRS, YFSETQ. The CDR3 region is CASSLGGGTGNTIYF. DNA for the CDR3: TGCGCCAGCAGCTTGGGCGGGGGAACTGGAAACACCATATATTTT.

The table lists this clone with a count of one. This chain uses TRBV5-4 with TRBJ1-4, with 8 bases identical to TRBD1. Germline CDR1 is SGHNT and CDR2 is YYREEE (reference sequence). This CDR3 region has 15 residues. Trimming removed 4 bases from V and 8 bases from J; junction bases left unmatched: 10. The CDR3 DNA sequence: TGTGCCAGCAGCGAAGGACAGGGCGTTTGGGAAAAACTGTTTTTT. It specifies CASSEGQGVWEKLFF.

The V call is TRBV9, the J call TRBJ2-3, with 8 bases that match TRBD1. There are 14 residues in the CDR3. V gave up 2 bases and J gave up 6 bases; unmatched junction bases: 5. Per the germline V gene, CDR1 is SGDLS and CDR2 is YYNGEE. The CDR3 sequence: CASSVTGGRDTQYF. CDR3 bases: TGTGCCAGCAGCGTCACAGGGGGGAGGGATACGCAGTATTTT.

This chain links TRBV6-5 with TRBJ2-2, with TRBD1 matching 9 bases. This CDR3 has 16 amino acids. Germline trimming cut 4 bases from V and 3 bases from J; bases unmatched to any gene: 6. The V gene's germline CDR1 is MNHEY and CDR2 SVGAGI. The CDR3 sequence is CASSFIGTGHTGELFF. The CDR3 DNA sequence: TGTGCCAGCAGTTTCATCGGGACAGGGCACACCGGGGAGCTGTTTTTT.

The chain recombines TRBV19 with TRBJ2-3, with unresolved D. V was trimmed by 3 bases and J by 1 base, leaving 8 bases between them. This CDR3 is 14 amino acids long. CDR1 and CDR2 from the germline V gene are LNHDA and SQIVND (reference sequence). In DNA form, the CDR3 reads TGTGCCAGTAGTATGAGCAGTCGCACAGATACGCAGTATTTT. Translated, it gives CASSMSSRTDTQYF.

The chain recombines TRBV27 with TRBJ1-2; D is uncertain. Germline values: CDR1 MNHEY, CDR2 SMNVEV (reference sequence). The CDR3 totals 13 residues. V was trimmed by 6 bases and J by 5 bases, leaving 13 bases between them. In DNA form, the CDR3 reads TGTGCCAGCAGCTACACCGGGCAGTATGGCTACACCTTC. As protein: CASSYTGQYGYTF.

This clone occurred once. The J gene is TRBJ2-1, the V gene TRBV18; 9 bases match TRBD2. CDR3 length: 17 residues. Germline lookup yields CDR1 KGHSH and CDR2 LQKENI. Germline trimming cut 2 bases from V and 5 bases from J; bases unmatched to any gene: 10. The CDR3 DNA reads TGTGCCAGCTCACCAACTCCTGGGATAGCGGGGGACAATGAGCAGTTCTTC. Amino acids: CASSPTPGIAGDNEQFF.

The chain joins TRBV7-9 to TRBJ1-5, with 11 bases aligning to TRBD1. V shed 1 base and J 3 bases; nucleotides not matched to a gene: 2. Germline V gene sequence: CDR1 SEHNR, CDR2 FQNEAQ (reference sequence). CDR3 size: 16 residues. The CDR3 region is CASSLGTGGSNQPQHF. CDR3 DNA: TGTGCCAGCAGCTTAGGGACAGGGGGCTCCAATCAGCCCCAGCATTTT.

The V gene is TRBV19, the J gene TRBJ2-4; D call uncertain. This CDR3 is built from 14 residues. Germline V lookup: CDR1 LNHDA, CDR2 SQIVND (reference sequence). With 3 bases removed from V and 7 bases from J, the gap between germline ends came to 13 bases. The CDR3 spells CASSIKGPRNIQYF. In nucleotides, the CDR3 is TGTGCCAGTAGTATTAAGGGCCCCCGGAACATTCAGTACTTC.

This chain joins TRBV6-1 and TRBJ2-7; 11 bases line up with TRBD2. The length of the CDR3 is 15 residues. The junction had 6 bases not matched to a gene; V was cut back by 6 bases and J by 2 bases. Germline V lookup: CDR1 MNHNS, CDR2 SASEGT. The CDR3 is CASRILAGDPYEQYF. The CDR3 DNA is TGTGCCAGCAGAATACTAGCGGGGGACCCCTACGAGCAGTACTTC.

This chain joins TRBV6-1 and TRBJ2-6, with D perhaps matching TRBD2 (5 bases). With 9 bases removed from V and 3 bases from J, the gap between germline ends came to 9 bases. The CDR3 has 13 residues. CDR1 is MNHNS and CDR2 is SASEGT in the germline V gene. The CDR3 DNA sequence: TGTGCCAGAGCAGCGGATGGGGCCAACGTCCTGACTTTC. This gives the protein CARAADGANVLTF.

The CDR3 sequence is CASSDTRTSGTNIQYF. CDR3 bases: TGTGCCAGCAGTGACACCCGGACTAGCGGGACGAACATTCAGTACTTC. This rearrangement joins TRBV6-4 to TRBJ2-4; 12 nucleotides line up with TRBD2. J lost 7 bases, V lost 2 bases, and 6 bases had no gene match. The CDR3 contains 16 residues. The germline V gene has CDR1 MRHNA and CDR2 SNTAGT.

This chain uses TRBV28 with TRBJ1-2; TRBD1 matches at 7 bases. The trim removed 2 bases at V and 3 bases at J, leaving 3 bases unmatched. The CDR3 length is 14 residues. Germline CDR1 reads MDHEN; CDR2 reads SYDVKM. CDR3 amino acids: CASSLKDRDYGYTF. CDR3 coding DNA: TGTGCCAGCAGTTTAAAAGACAGGGACTATGGCTACACCTTC.

The rearrangement joins TRBV5-6 to TRBJ2-1, with D perhaps being TRBD1 or TRBD2 (5 bases each). Germline CDR1 is SGHDT and CDR2 is YYEEEE. Trimming removed 0 bases from V and 7 bases from J, with 17 bases in between. The CDR3 spans 16 residues. The chain's CDR3 is CASSLEGVGETNEQFF. The CDR3 nucleotides are TGTGCCAGCAGCTTGGAAGGGGTGGGGGAGACGAATGAGCAGTTCTTC.

The genes are TRBV6-5 and TRBJ1-1; TRBD1 matches 7 bases. V lost 0 bases to trimming and J lost 4 bases; unmatched junction nucleotides: 8. Germline V gives CDR1 MNHEY, CDR2 SVGAGI. The CDR3 totals 16 residues. The chain's CDR3 is CASSYSRGGGRTEAFF. CDR3 in DNA: TGTGCCAGCAGTTACTCCCGGGGAGGGGGCCGCACTGAAGCTTTCTTT.

V gene TRBV28 combines with J gene TRBJ2-1; 13 bases align to TRBD2. Trimming took 2 bases from V and 5 from J; bases not matched to a gene: 3. This CDR3 region has 16 residues. CDR1 MDHEN and CDR2 SYDVKM come from the germline V gene. Written as DNA, the CDR3 is TGTGCCAGCAGTTTAACTAGCGGGGGGGTTAACAATGAGCAGTTCTTC. Amino acid sequence: CASSLTSGGVNNEQFF.

The chain links TRBV7-2 to TRBJ2-5; the match to TRBD2 covers 11 bases. The CDR3 is 15 amino acids. J lost 0 bases, V lost 6 bases, and 3 bases had no gene match. Germline V gene lookup returns CDR1 SGHTA and CDR2 FQGNSA. The CDR3: CASRRLAGYQETQYF. CDR3 in DNA: TGTGCCAGCAGGAGACTAGCGGGGTACCAAGAGACCCAGTACTTC.

V gene TRBV5-1 combines with J gene TRBJ2-2; 7 nucleotides match TRBD1. With 4 bases clipped from V and 4 bases from J, the junction kept 4 bases outside the gene matches. The CDR3 spans 14 residues. The germline V gene encodes CDR1 SGHRS and CDR2 YFSETQ. The CDR3: CASSPGQPTGELFF. CDR3 nucleotide sequence: TGCGCCAGCAGCCCGGGACAGCCCACCGGGGAGCTGTTTTTT.

The chain is built from TRBV5-1 and TRBJ2-3; D gene ambiguous. Trimming cost V 0 bases and J 1 base, with 3 bases left between them. CDR3 size: 13 residues. The germline gives CDR1 SGHRS, CDR2 YFSETQ. CDR3 bases: TGCGCCAGCAGCTTGGCCGGCACAGATACGCAGTATTTT. This codes for CASSLAGTDTQYF.

The table lists this clone with a count of one. The V gene is TRBV5-4, the J gene TRBJ2-7; 8 nucleotides line up with TRBD2. The length of the CDR3 is 15 residues. V trimming: 0 bases; J trimming: 0 bases; junction bases outside the gene matches: 2. Germline values: CDR1 SGHNT, CDR2 YYREEE (reference sequence). The CDR3 here is CASSLVAGSSYEQYF. CDR3 bases: TGTGCCAGCAGCTTGGTAGCGGGGAGCTCCTACGAGCAGTACTTC.

The V gene is TRBV13, the J gene TRBJ1-1; 7 positions agree with TRBD1. Germline V gene lookup returns CDR1 PRHDT and CDR2 FYEKMQ (reference sequence). The V gene end was trimmed by 3 bases and the J gene end by 3 bases; junction bases not matched to a gene: 1. This CDR3 spans 13 amino acids. The CDR3 DNA sequence: TGTGCCAGCAGCTTCGACAGGGACACTGAAGCTTTCTTT. It translates to CASSFDRDTEAFF.

The V gene is TRBV14, the J gene TRBJ1-6; 11 bases are a match to TRBD1. CDR1 and CDR2 (germline): SGHDN, FVKESK. With V trimmed by 4 bases and J by 10 bases, 3 bases remained unmatched. The CDR3 contains 14 residues. The CDR3: CASSPDRGRSPLHF. The CDR3 region has the DNA TGTGCCAGCAGCCCGGACAGGGGGCGGTCACCCCTCCACTTT.